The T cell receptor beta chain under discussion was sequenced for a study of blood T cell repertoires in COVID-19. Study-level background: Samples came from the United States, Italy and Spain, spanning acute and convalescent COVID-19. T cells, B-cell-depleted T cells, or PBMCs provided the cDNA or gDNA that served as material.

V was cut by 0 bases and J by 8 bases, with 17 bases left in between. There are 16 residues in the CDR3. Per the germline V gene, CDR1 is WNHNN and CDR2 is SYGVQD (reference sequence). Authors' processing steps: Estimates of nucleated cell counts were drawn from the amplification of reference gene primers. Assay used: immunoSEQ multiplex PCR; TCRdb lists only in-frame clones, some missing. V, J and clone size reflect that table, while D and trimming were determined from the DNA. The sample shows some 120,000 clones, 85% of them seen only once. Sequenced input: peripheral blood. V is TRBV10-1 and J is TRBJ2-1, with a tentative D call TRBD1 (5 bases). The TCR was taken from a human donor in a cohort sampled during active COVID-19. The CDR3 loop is CASSESIDRYWDEQFF. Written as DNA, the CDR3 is TGCGCCAGCAGTGAGTCTATCGACAGATACTGGGATGAGCAGTTCTTC.